This TCR beta chain was retrieved from a study of HIV-infected patients and healthy controls. This CDR3 contains 15 residues. The V gene's germline CDR1 is SGHDT and CDR2 YYEEEE. The V end was cut by 0 bases, the J end by 8 bases, with 17 bases between. TCRdb ran MiXCR on the 5' RACE reads and lists one entry per CDR3 protein. The data show 15,000 to 20,000 distinct CDR3 sequences, around 20% seen once. Sample: CD8+ T cells from blood. The V and J genes are TRBV5-6 and TRBJ1-2; D is undetermined. The source is a human donor in good health. CDR3 region: CASSLVSQVRRGYTF. The CDR3 bases are TGTGCCAGCAGCTTGGTCTCTCAGGTGCGTCGAGGCTACACCTTC.